The T cell receptor beta chain under discussion was sequenced for a study of T cell repertoires in cytomegalovirus infection. Study-wide context: CMV infection together with matching HLA type was indicated by public TCR beta signatures.

Study-wide points: Accumulated public TCR beta family frequency recognized individuals carrying CMV together with the relevant HLA.

TCRdb passed the reads through MiXCR, listing each CDR3 protein once. The sample yields 680,000 or so distinct CDR3 sequences, approximately 34% seen once. Trimming took 3 bases from V and 1 from J, leaving 12 bases between them. Germline CDR1 SGHTA, CDR2 FQGTGA. This CDR3 is built from 16 residues. About this clonotype: Antigen specificity is unknown.

The TCR was taken from a human donor in good health (CMV status not recorded). Some clones in this sample may be carry-over from other donors' samples. The chain combines TRBV7-3 with TRBJ2-2; D gene uncertain. The sample was PBMCs. CDR3 protein: CASSLQDMRNTGELFF. The DNA of the CDR3 is TGTGCCAGCAGCTTGCAAGACATGAGGAACACCGGGGAGCTGTTTTTT.